This T cell receptor (beta chain) was retrieved from a study of T cells in Graves' hyperthyroidism and ophthalmopathy. This clonotype occurred many times. RNA transcripts yielded amplified TCR beta CDR3 regions. A first-round RT-PCR of the TCR CDR3 used the HTBI primer set. TCRdb re-called the multiplex PCR reads through MiXCR, storing one row per CDR3 protein. The sample shows about 420,000 distinct CDR3 sequences, roughly an eighth of them seen only once. Germline V gene lookup returns CDR1 DFQATT and CDR2 SNEGSKA (reference sequence). The CDR3 has 14 residues. The V gene end was trimmed by 5 bases and the J gene end by 1 base; junction bases not matched to a gene: 6.

The receptor was derived from a woman between 18 and 30 years old with Graves' hyperthyroidism. The chain joins TRBV20-1 to TRBJ2-7; 9 nucleotides line up with TRBD1. Sequences were obtained from blood. The CDR3 protein is CSAYPGTGSYEQYF. The CDR3 DNA sequence: TGCAGTGCTTACCCCGGGACAGGGTCCTACGAGCAGTACTTC.